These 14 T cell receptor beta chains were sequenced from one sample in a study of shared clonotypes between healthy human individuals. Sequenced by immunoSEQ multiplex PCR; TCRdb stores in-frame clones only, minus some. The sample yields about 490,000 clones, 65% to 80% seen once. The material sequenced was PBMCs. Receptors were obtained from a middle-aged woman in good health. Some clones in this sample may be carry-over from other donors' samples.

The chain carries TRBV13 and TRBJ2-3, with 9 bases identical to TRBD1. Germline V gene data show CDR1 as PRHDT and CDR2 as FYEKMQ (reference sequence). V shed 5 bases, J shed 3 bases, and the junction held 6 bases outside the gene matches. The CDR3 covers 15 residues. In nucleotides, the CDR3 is TGTGCCAGCAGCGTCCCGGGACAGGGAACAGATACGCAGTATTTT. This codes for CASSVPGQGTDTQYF.

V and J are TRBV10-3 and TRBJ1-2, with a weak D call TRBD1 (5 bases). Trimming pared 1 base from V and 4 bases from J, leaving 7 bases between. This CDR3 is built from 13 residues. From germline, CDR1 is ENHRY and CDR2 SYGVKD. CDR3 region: CAISEWDGYGYTF. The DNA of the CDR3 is TGTGCCATCAGTGAGTGGGACGGCTATGGCTACACCTTC.

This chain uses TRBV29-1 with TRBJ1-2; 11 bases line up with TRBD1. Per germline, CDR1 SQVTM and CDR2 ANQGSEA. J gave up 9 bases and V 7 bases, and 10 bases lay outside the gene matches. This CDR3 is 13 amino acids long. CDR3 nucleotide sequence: TGCAGCGCCGAGCCAGGACAGGGGGCGAGCTACACCTTC. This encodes CSAEPGQGASYTF.

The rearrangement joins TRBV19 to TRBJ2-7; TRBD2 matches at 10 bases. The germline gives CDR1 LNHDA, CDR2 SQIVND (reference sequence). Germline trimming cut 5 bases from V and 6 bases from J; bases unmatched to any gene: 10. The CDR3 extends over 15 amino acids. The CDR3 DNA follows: TGTGCCAGTAGTCCGTCACTAGCGGGACTGGGCGAGCAGTACTTC. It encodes CASSPSLAGLGEQYF. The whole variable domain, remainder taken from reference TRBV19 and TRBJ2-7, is DGGITQSPKYLFRKEGQNVTLSCEQNLNHDAMYWYRQDPGQGLRLIYYSQIVNDFQKGDIAEGYSVSREKKESFPLTVTSAQKNPTAFYLCASSPSLAGLGEQYFGPGTRLTVT.

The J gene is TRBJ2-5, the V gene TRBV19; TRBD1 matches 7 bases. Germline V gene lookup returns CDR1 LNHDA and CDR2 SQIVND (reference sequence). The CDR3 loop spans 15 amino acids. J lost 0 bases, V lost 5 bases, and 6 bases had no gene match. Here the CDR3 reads CASSPGTADQETQYF. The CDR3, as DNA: TGTGCCAGTAGTCCCGGGACAGCCGACCAAGAGACCCAGTACTTC.

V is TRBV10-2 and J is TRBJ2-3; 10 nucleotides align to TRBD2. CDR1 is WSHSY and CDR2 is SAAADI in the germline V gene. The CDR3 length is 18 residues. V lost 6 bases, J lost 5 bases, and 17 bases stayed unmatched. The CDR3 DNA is TGCGCCAGCAGCGCCCCACTGAGCGGGAGGGCCTCGGTAGATACGCAGTATTTT. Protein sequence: CASSAPLSGRASVDTQYF.

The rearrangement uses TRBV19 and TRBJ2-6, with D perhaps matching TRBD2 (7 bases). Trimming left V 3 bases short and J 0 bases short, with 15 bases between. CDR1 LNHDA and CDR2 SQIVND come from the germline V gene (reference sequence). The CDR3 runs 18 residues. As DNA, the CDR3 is TGTGCCAGTAGTATCCTTCGGGGGGCTAGCTCTGGGGCCAACGTCCTGACTTTC. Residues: CASSILRGASSGANVLTF. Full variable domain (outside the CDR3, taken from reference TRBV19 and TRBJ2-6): DGGITQSPKYLFRKEGQNVTLSCEQNLNHDAMYWYRQDPGQGLRLIYYSQIVNDFQKGDIAEGYSVSREKKESFPLTVTSAQKNPTAFYLCASSILRGASSGANVLTFGAGSRLTVL.

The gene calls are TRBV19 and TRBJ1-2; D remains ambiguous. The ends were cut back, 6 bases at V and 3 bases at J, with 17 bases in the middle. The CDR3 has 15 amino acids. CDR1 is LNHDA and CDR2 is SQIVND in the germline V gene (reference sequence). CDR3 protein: CASRTTDGWDYGYTF. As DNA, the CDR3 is TGTGCCAGTAGGACAACGGACGGTTGGGACTATGGCTACACCTTC.

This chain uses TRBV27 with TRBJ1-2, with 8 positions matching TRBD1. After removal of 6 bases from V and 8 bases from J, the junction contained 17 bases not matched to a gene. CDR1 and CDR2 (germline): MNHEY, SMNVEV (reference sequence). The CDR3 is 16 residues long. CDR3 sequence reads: CASSDGGGRGRQGYTF. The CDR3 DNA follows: TGTGCCAGCAGCGATGGCGGGGGCAGGGGGCGGCAGGGCTACACCTTC.

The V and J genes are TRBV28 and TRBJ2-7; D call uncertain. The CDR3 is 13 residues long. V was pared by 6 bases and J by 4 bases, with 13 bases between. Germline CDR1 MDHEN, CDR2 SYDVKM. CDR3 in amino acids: CASSTPAGYEQYF. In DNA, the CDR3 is TGTGCCAGCAGCACGCCGGCCGGTTACGAGCAGTACTTC. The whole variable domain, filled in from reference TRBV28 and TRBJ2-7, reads DVKVTQSSRYLVKRTGEKVFLECVQDMDHENMFWYRQDPGLGLRLIYFSYDVKMKEKGDIPEGYSVSREKKERFSLILESASTNQTSMYLCASSTPAGYEQYFGPGTRLTVT.

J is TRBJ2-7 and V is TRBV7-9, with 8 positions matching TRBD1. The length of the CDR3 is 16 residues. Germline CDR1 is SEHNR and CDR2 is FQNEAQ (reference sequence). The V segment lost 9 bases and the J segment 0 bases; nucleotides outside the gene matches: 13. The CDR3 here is CARFLRQGKYSYEQYF. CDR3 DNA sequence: TGTGCCAGGTTTTTGAGACAGGGGAAATACTCCTACGAGCAGTACTTC.

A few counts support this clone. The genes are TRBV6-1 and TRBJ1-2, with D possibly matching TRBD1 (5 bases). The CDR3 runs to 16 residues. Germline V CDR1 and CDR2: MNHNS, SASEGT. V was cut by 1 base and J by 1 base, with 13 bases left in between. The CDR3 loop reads CASSEGGLGRNYGYTF. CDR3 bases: TGTGCCAGCAGTGAAGGGGGCCTGGGGCGTAACTATGGCTACACCTTC.

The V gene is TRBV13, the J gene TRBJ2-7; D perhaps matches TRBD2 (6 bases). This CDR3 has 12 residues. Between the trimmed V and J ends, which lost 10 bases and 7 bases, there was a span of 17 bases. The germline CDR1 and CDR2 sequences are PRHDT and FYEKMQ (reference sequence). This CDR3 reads CATGGGVGEQYF. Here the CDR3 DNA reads TGTGCCACCGGCGGCGGGGTGGGGGAGCAGTACTTC. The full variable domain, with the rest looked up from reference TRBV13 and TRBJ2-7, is AAGVIQSPRHLIKEKRETATLKCYPIPRHDTVYWYQQGPGQDPQFLISFYEKMQSDKGSIPDRFSAQQFSDYHSELNMSSLELGDSALYFCATGGGVGEQYFGPGTRLTVT.

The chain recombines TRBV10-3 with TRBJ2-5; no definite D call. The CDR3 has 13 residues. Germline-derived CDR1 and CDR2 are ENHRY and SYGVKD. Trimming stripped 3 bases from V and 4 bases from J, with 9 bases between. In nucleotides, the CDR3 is TGTGCCATCAGTGACCCGACACGAGAGACCCAGTACTTC. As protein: CAISDPTRETQYF.